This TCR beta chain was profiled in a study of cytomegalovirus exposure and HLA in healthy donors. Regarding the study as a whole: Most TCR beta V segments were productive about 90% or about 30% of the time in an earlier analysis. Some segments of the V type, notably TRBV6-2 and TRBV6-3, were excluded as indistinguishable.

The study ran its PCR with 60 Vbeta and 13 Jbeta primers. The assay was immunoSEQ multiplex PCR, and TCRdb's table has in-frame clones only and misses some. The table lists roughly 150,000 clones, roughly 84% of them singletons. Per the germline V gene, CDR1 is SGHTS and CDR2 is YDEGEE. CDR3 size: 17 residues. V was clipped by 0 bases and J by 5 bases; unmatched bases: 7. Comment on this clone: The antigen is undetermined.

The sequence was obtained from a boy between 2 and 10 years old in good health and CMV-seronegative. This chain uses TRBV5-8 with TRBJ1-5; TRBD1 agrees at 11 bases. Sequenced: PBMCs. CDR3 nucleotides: TGTGCCAGCAGCTTGGTCTTTGGGACAGGGGGTGATCAGCCCCAGCATTTT. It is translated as CASSLVFGTGGDQPQHF.